Below are 5 T cell receptor beta chains sequenced from a single sample in a study of cytomegalovirus exposure and HLA in healthy donors. The PCR contained 60 Vbeta and 13 Jbeta primers. Sequencing used immunoSEQ multiplex PCR; TCRdb keeps in-frame clones, though not all of them. Of over 75,000 clones in the sample, 64% were seen once. The sequenced sample was PBMCs. The receptors were gathered from a human donor in good health.

CDR3 coding DNA: TGTGCCAGCAGCATACCGACAGGGACCTCCTACAATGAGCAGTTCTTC. It codes for CASSIPTGTSYNEQFF. The rearrangement links TRBV11-2 to TRBJ2-1, with TRBD1 matching 7 bases. J was trimmed by 0 bases and V by 5 bases; bases with no gene match: 7. This CDR3 is 16 amino acids long. Germline V lookup: CDR1 SGHAT, CDR2 FQNNGV.

The chain combines TRBV4-3 with TRBJ1-6; D may be TRBD1 (5 bases). Germline V gene lookup returns CDR1 LGHNA and CDR2 YSLEER. V lost 3 bases, J lost 9 bases, and 18 bases lay in between. CDR3 length: 16 amino acids. The CDR3 protein is CASSHWDSRALSPLHF. The DNA of the CDR3 is TGCGCCAGCAGCCACTGGGACTCAAGGGCCCTTTCACCCCTCCACTTT.

This clone was counted only a few times. Additional DNA sequences in this sample encode the identical CDR3. This chain links TRBV4-1 with TRBJ2-2; 7 bases fit TRBD2. This CDR3 spans 14 amino acids. V shed 4 bases, J shed 7 bases, and the junction held 6 bases outside the gene matches. CDR1 and CDR2 (germline): MGHRA, YSYEKL. The CDR3 region has the DNA TGCGCCAGCAGCCTCAGCGGGGCGGGCGGGGAGCTGTTTTTT. Protein: CASSLSGAGGELFF.

CDR3 region: CASSLTGLGGETQYF. In DNA, the CDR3 is TGTGCCAGCAGCCTGACAGGGTTAGGCGGGGAGACCCAGTACTTC. V usage is TRBV7-3 and J usage is TRBJ2-5; TRBD1 matches 7 bases. The CDR3 loop spans 15 amino acids. V lost 5 bases, J lost 5 bases, and 11 bases stayed unmatched. The germline V gene encodes CDR1 SGHTA and CDR2 FQGTGA.

Comments on this clone: A read error may produce the germline difference seen at one junction end. This chain links TRBV5-1 with TRBJ2-1, with 7 bases lining up with TRBD1. CDR3 length equals 13 residues. Germline CDR1 reads SGHRS; CDR2 reads YFSETQ. The CDR3 here is CASSPGQNNGQFF. DNA of the CDR3: TGCGCCAGCAGCCCGGGACAGAACAATGGGCAGTTCTTC. The full variable domain, rest sourced from reference TRBV5-1 and TRBJ2-1, is KAGVTQTPRYLIKTRGQQVTLSCSPISGHRSVSWYQQTPGQGLQFLFEYFSETQRNKGNFPGRFSGRQFSNSRSEMNVSTLELGDSALYLCASSPGQNNGQFFGPGTRLTVL.